This record looks at one T cell receptor (beta chain) sequence and its context. Its target is not known. The sample belongs to a study of cytomegalovirus exposure and HLA in healthy donors. PCR was performed using 60 Vbeta and 13 Jbeta primers. The table came from immunoSEQ multiplex PCR; TCRdb's copy has only in-frame clones and leaves some out. Among approximately 150,000 clones, roughly 80% were seen once, and the ten largest hold roughly 4.3%. Points from the study as a whole: Cytomegalovirus-associated status was assigned to 164 TCR beta chains. Presence/absence analyses assumed roughly uniform sequencing depth across donors. Earlier findings revealed that most TCR beta V segments proved productive either about 87% or about 30% of the time.

This CDR3 is 16 amino acids long. The gene calls are TRBV21-1 and TRBJ1-4; the table's D call, TRBD1, was not checked against the DNA. TRBV21-1 is a recognized pseudogene. Input material: PBMCs. The receptor was isolated from a man aged 50 to 60 in good health and CMV-seropositive. The DNA for the CDR3 is TGTGCCAGCAGCAAAGCATTCGGCAGGGGGCTTGAAAAACTGTTTTTT. The encoded protein is CASSKAFGRGLEKLFF.